Given below is one T cell receptor beta chain in context. What this receptor recognizes is not known. From the cysteine through the phenylalanine, the CDR3 covers 14 amino acids. Only the protein is on record. CDR1 KGHDR and CDR2 SFDVKD are derived from the germline V gene. Each CD8+ T cell subset was flow-sorted in triplicate, and around 320,000 cells per subset were placed directly into RLT lysis buffer. Naive CD8+ T cells were defined stringently as CD45RO-CCR7+CD27+CD95- to exclude memory contaminants. Standard density gradient centrifugation was used to isolate peripheral blood mononuclear cells from buffy coats. Naive CXCR3-negative and CXCR3-positive CD8+ T cells were flow-sorted using a FACSAria III. Total RNA was extracted from sorted cells using an RNeasy Mini Kit. This sample is drawn from a study of CXCR3-negative and CXCR3-positive naive CD8 T cells (dated by TCRdb to between 2018 and 2021). A note on the overall study: About 135 million TRB reads were obtained in total, roughly 1.5 +/- 0.3 million reads per library. The TRBV-TRBJ cluster analysis covered naive subsets from 5 donors and memory cells from 3 donors. The diversity and physicochemical repertoire analyses included approximately ten donors pooled from two independent experiments.

Broad study findings and their caveats: Similar TRBV-TRBJ usage was shown by naive CXCR3-negative and CXCR3-positive cells from the same donor, whereas distinct patterns were shown by memory cells. Both naive subsets had comparably high repertoire diversity, while memory CD8+ T cells had much lower repertoire diversity. CXCR3 expression partially decreased after cryopreservation, so most assays used freshly isolated PBMCs. TRB CDR3s from CXCR3-positive naive cells showed higher hydrophobicity (lower Kidera factor 4), lower energy, and higher strength and volume indices than CXCR3-negative naive cells. Because surface CD5, which is linked to self-reactivity in mice, was comparable between the naive subsets, TCR interaction strength was also inferred from the physicochemical properties of TRB CDR3s.

Sequencing took place on a NextSeq 550. The Human TCR Profiling Kit (MiLaboratory) was used to make UMI-labeled 5' RACE TRB cDNA libraries. cDNA synthesis used the entire amount of extracted RNA, and PCR amplification then used the entire amount of cDNA produced. The libraries were made side by side, with each library going through the same number of PCR cycles. The paper's data handling went like this. With a minimum of two reads required per UMI, MIGEC and MiXCR pulled out about 50,000 +/- 10,000 unique UMI-labeled TRB cDNA molecules from each library. On average, approximately 40,000 +/- 10,000 functional in-frame TRB CDR3 nucleotide clonotypes lacking stop codons were found per library. After downsampling to 5000 UMI-labeled TRB molecules per sample, diversity metrics such as normalized Shannon-Wiener and Chao1 were calculated in VDJtools. VDJtools was used to calculate clonotype-size-weighted physicochemical properties of the central five CDR3 residues, namely interaction energy, strength, volume and Kidera factor 4. TCRdb reprocessed the reads; each CDR3 protein sequence makes one entry, and DNA is unavailable. Here the V and J calls rest on TCRdb's processing, not on the authors' analysis. For this sample, the table gives about 120,000 distinct CDR3 sequences. The ten top clones hold 0.35% to 0.4% of the sample.

This TCR came from a human donor in good health. Some clones in this sample may be carry-over from other donors' samples. What was sequenced was naive CXCR3+ CD8+ T cells from blood. Explained via the paper, the cell subset or site label denotes: CD45RO-CCR7+CD27+CD95- naive CD8+ T cells expressing CXCR3 (TNR3+). The V and J segments used are TRBV24-1 and TRBJ1-5. The CDR3 protein is CATSDGPFNQPQHF.